This T cell receptor beta chain emerged from a study of cytomegalovirus exposure and HLA in healthy donors. Note on this clone: Its antigen is unidentified.

The PCR employed 60 Vbeta primers together with 13 Jbeta primers. Measured with immunoSEQ multiplex PCR; TCRdb has only the in-frame clones, and not every one. The table records approximately 150,000 clones, around 75% of them present only once. This CDR3 has 16 residues. Between the trimmed V and J ends, which lost 1 base and 3 bases, there was a span of 15 bases. Germline V CDR1 and CDR2: KGHSH, LQKENI. Study-wide results and limits: When a later analysis compared HLA-associated TCR beta chains with equally common others, the HLA-associated chains turned out to be more clonally expanded and to have lower generation probabilities. Earlier findings revealed that most TCR beta V segments proved productive either about 87% or about 30% of the time. Information on immune exposure was restricted to one variable (CMV serostatus).

V usage is TRBV18 and J usage is TRBJ1-1; tentatively, D is TRBD1 (6 bases). The sequence came from a young woman in good health and CMV-seronegative. Sequenced sample: PBMCs. The CDR3 nucleotides read TGTGCCAGCTCACCACAGCCCAGGACAGCGGACACTGAAGCTTTCTTT. Protein: CASSPQPRTADTEAFF.